The rows below give T cell receptor beta chains drawn from one sample of a study of T cells after yellow fever vaccination. TCRdb recomputed calls from the 5' RACE reads with MiXCR, one row per CDR3 protein. The sample contains about 63,000 distinct CDR3 sequences, about 7.8% of which appear only once. Sequencing used CD8+ T cells sorted from PBMCs, obtained 15 days after the yellow fever booster vaccination. These receptors were collected from a man under 40 who received the YFV17D yellow fever vaccine. CDR3s include the opening cysteine and the closing phenylalanine or tryptophan. Fields, in order: J gene, clone size, V gene, D gene, CDR3 DNA, CDR3 protein. D genes are given only for firm matches. Expanded clones are given a class, and other clones once, few, many or no size at all.

j_gene: TRBJ2-7
abundance: many
v_gene: TRBV20-1
d_gene: -
CDR3nt: TGCAGTGCTCTCAACAGGGTAGCCTACGAGCAGTACTTC
CDR3aa: CSALNRVAYEQYF

j_gene: TRBJ2-1
abundance: many
v_gene: TRBV12-3/TRBV12-4
d_gene: TRBD2
CDR3nt: TGTGCCAGCACAAGACTAGCGGACTACAATGAGCAGTTCTTC
CDR3aa: CASTRLADYNEQFF

j_gene: TRBJ2-1
abundance: -
v_gene: TRBV29-1
d_gene: -
CDR3nt: TGCAGCGTTGAAGCCGGGTTTGGGAATGAGCAGTTCTTC
CDR3aa: CSVEAGFGNEQFF

j_gene: TRBJ2-1
abundance: many
v_gene: TRBV6-2/TRBV6-3
d_gene: -
CDR3nt: TGTGCCAGCAGTTATCCAGCCGACGCCTACAATGAGCAGTTCTTC
CDR3aa: CASSYPADAYNEQFF

j_gene: TRBJ2-7
abundance: -
v_gene: TRBV7-9
d_gene: -
CDR3nt: TGTGCCAGCAGGGGACTCCCCCTCGAGCAGTACTTC
CDR3aa: CASRGLPLEQYF

j_gene: TRBJ2-7
abundance: many
v_gene: TRBV2
d_gene: -
CDR3nt: TGTGCCAGCAGTGAAACCGTAACTACCTCCTACGAGCAGTACTTC
CDR3aa: CASSETVTTSYEQYF

j_gene: TRBJ2-5
abundance: many
v_gene: TRBV11-2
d_gene: TRBD2
CDR3nt: TGTGCCAGCAGCGCCGATATCCTGGGCGGGAGTCTGGAAGAGACCCAGTACTTC
CDR3aa: CASSADILGGSLEETQYF

j_gene: TRBJ2-2
abundance: many
v_gene: TRBV24-1
d_gene: TRBD1
CDR3nt: TGTGCCACCAGTGATGGGAGACAGGGGGCTGGCGGGGAGCTGTTTTTT
CDR3aa: CATSDGRQGAGGELFF

j_gene: TRBJ2-1
abundance: many
v_gene: TRBV5-5
d_gene: -
CDR3nt: TGTGCCAGCAGTCTTGGGGAGTCTCACGGCGAGCAGTTCTTC
CDR3aa: CASSLGESHGEQFF

j_gene: TRBJ1-2
abundance: many
v_gene: TRBV27
d_gene: TRBD1
CDR3nt: TGTGCCAGCAGTCACAGCCCTGGACAGGGGAATGGCTACACCTTC
CDR3aa: CASSHSPGQGNGYTF

j_gene: TRBJ2-1
abundance: many
v_gene: TRBV29-1
d_gene: -
CDR3nt: TGCAGCGTTGAAGTAGGAAAGGAACGCGAGCAGTTCTTC
CDR3aa: CSVEVGKEREQFF

j_gene: TRBJ2-1
abundance: many
v_gene: TRBV20-1
d_gene: TRBD2
CDR3nt: TGCAGTGCGGAGGGGACTAGCGGGAGAGGCTATGAGCAGTTCTTC
CDR3aa: CSAEGTSGRGYEQFF

j_gene: TRBJ2-2
abundance: many
v_gene: TRBV5-1
d_gene: TRBD1
CDR3nt: TGCGCCAGCAGCAGCTTAGACGGGACAGGGCAGGAGCTGTTTTTT
CDR3aa: CASSSLDGTGQELFF

j_gene: TRBJ2-1
abundance: many
v_gene: TRBV6-5
d_gene: TRBD2
CDR3nt: TGTGCCAGCAGTTACGGGGGACTAGCGGGTGGCGATGAGCAGTTCTTC
CDR3aa: CASSYGGLAGGDEQFF

j_gene: TRBJ2-1
abundance: -
v_gene: TRBV11-2
d_gene: TRBD2
CDR3nt: TGTGCCAGCAGCCCCCATGGGCTAGCGGGAGCTTACAATGAGCAGTTCTTC
CDR3aa: CASSPHGLAGAYNEQFF

j_gene: TRBJ2-7
abundance: many
v_gene: TRBV29-1
d_gene: -
CDR3nt: TGCAGCGCAGAGACTGGTAGCTACGAGCAGTACTTC
CDR3aa: CSAETGSYEQYF

j_gene: TRBJ2-7
abundance: -
v_gene: TRBV20-1
d_gene: TRBD2
CDR3nt: TGCAGTGCTAGAGATCGGCGGGAGGGCTCCTACGAGCAGTACTTC
CDR3aa: CSARDRREGSYEQYF

j_gene: TRBJ2-5
abundance: many
v_gene: TRBV5-1
d_gene: -
CDR3nt: TGCGCCAGCAGCTTCGAGGACAGCGACCTCAGGGAGACCCAGTACTTC
CDR3aa: CASSFEDSDLRETQYF

j_gene: TRBJ2-1
abundance: many
v_gene: TRBV2
d_gene: -
CDR3nt: TGTGCCAGCAGTGAAGCCGGCGGGTATAGCCTTAATGAGCAGTTCTTC
CDR3aa: CASSEAGGYSLNEQFF

j_gene: TRBJ1-1
abundance: few
v_gene: TRBV10-2
d_gene: -
CDR3nt: TGCGCCACCCTAACGGGTGGAACTGAAGCTTTCTTT
CDR3aa: CATLTGGTEAFF

j_gene: TRBJ2-7
abundance: many
v_gene: TRBV20-1
d_gene: -
CDR3nt: TGCAGTGCTAGAGATCCTTTCTCCCACAAGTACGAGCAGTACTTC
CDR3aa: CSARDPFSHKYEQYF